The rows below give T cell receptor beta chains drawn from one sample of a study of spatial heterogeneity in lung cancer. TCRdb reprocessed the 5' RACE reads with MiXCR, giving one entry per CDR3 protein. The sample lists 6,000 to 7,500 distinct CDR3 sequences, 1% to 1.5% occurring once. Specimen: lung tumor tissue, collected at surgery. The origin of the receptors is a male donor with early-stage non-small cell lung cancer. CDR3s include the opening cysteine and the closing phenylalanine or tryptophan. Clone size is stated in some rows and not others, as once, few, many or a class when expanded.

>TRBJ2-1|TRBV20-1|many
CSAPDQGTNEQFF
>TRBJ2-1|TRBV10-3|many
CAISGQAGNEQFF
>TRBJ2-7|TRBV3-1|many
CASSQDELGYEQYF
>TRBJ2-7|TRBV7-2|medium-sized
CASNPSAAGESEQYF
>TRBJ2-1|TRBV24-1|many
CATSDPWGADNEQFF
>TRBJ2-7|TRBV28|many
CASSFPSGQRFYEQYF
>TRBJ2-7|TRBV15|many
CATSRDPGGYEQYF
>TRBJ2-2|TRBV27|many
CASMRGTGELFF
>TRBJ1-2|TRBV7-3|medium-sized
CASSLTGGTANYGYTF
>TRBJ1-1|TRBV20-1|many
CSAREVQGVTEAFF
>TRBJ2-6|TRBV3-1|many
CASSQTGGLAGANVLTF
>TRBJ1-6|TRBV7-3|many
CASSLDYSPLHF
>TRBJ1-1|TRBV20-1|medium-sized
CSARDKKGYDTEAFF
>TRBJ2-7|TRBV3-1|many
CASSQGRGSYEQYF
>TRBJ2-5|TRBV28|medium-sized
CASSPIKGTQYF
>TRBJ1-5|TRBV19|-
CARRMGGGHQPQHF
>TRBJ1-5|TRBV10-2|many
CASRPGQGGHQPQHF
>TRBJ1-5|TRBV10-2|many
CASRDGLSNQPQHF
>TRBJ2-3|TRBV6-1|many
CASTKRRDTDTQYF
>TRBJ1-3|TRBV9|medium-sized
CASSVFSGEENTIYF
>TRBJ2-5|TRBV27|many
CASSFGTAQETQYF
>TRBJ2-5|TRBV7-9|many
CASSLSRATGIVETQYF
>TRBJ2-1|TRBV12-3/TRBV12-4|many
CASSLKSSYNEQFF
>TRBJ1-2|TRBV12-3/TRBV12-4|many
CASSSRDRGYGYTF
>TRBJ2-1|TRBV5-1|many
CASSPGTSGGNEQFF
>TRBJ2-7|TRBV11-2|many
CASSSPRQAVSSYEQYF
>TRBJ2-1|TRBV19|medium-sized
CASSVLGSRNNEQFF
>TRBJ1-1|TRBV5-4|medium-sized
CASSLVGPGNTEAFF
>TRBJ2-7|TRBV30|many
CAWSGRFYEQYF
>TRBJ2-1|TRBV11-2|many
CASSPSGGGKDEQFF
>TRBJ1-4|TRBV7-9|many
CASSSWTGGLVMDEKLFF
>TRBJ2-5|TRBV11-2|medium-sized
CASSPSRGGPRQETQYF
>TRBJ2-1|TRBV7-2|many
CASSADRENEQFF
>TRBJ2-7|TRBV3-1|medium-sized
CASSQVRGRYEQYF
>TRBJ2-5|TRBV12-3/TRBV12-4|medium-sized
CASSPELAESQETQYF
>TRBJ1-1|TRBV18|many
CASTSGVRDTEAFF
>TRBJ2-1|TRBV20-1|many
CSAPGRLSYNEQFF